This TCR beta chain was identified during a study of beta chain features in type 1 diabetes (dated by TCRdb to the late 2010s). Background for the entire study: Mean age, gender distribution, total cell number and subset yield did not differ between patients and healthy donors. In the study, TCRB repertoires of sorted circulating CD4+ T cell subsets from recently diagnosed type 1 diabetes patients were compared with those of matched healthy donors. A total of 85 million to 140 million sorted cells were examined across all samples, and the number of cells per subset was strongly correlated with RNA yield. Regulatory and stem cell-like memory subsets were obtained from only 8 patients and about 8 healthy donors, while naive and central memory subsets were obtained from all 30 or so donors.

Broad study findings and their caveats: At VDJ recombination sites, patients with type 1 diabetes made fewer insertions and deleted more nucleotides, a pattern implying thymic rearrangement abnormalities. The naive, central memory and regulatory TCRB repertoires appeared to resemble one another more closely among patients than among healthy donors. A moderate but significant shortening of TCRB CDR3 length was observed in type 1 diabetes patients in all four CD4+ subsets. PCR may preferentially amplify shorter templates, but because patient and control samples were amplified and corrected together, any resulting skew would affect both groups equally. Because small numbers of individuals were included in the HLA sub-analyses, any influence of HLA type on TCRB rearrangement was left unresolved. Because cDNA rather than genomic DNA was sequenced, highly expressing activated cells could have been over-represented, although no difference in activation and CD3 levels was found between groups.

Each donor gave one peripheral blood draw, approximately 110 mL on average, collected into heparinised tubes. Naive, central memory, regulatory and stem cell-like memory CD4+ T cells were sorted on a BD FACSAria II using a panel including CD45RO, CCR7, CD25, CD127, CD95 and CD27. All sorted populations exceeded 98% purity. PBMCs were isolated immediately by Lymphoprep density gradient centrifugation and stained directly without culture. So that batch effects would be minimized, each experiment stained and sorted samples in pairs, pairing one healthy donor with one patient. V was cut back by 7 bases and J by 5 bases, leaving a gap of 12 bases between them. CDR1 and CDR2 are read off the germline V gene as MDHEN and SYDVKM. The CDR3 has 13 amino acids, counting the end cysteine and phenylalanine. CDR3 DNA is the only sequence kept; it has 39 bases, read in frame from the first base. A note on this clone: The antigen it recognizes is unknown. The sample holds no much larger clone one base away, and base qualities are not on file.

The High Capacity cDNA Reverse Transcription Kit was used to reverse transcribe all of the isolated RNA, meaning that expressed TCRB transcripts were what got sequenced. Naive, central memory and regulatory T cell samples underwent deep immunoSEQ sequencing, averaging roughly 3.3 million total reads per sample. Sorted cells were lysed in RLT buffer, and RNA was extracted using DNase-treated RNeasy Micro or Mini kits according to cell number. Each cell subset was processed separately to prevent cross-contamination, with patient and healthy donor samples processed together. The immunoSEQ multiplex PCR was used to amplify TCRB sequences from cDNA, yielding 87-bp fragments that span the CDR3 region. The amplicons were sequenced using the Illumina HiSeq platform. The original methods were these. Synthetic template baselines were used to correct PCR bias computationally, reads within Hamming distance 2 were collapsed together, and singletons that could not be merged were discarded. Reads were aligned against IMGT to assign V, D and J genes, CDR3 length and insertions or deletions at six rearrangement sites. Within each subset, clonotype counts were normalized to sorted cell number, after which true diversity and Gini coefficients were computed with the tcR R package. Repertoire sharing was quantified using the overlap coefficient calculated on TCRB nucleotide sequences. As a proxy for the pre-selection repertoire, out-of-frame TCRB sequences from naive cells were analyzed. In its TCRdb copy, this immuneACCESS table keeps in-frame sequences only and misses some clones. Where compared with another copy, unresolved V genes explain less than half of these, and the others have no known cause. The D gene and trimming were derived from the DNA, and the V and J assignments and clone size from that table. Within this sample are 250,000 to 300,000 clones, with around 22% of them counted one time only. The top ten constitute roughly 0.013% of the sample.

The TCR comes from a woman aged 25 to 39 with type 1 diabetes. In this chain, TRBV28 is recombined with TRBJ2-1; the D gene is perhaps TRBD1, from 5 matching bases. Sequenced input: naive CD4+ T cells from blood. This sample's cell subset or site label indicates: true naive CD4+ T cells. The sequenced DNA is TGTGCCAGCACTGGACATACTGACAATGAGCAGTTCTTC. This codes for CASTGHTDNEQFF. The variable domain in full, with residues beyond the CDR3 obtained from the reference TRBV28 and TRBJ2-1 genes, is DVKVTQSSRYLVKRTGEKVFLECVQDMDHENMFWYRQDPGLGLRLIYFSYDVKMKEKGDIPEGYSVSREKKERFSLILESASTNQTSMYLCASTGHTDNEQFFGPGTRLTVL.